The clone carrying this T cell receptor (beta chain) was seen only a few times. These data are taken from a study of T-cell memory formation after mild COVID-19. Each CDR3 protein is one row after TCRdb ran MiXCR on the 5' RACE reads. The sample yields 75,000 to 95,000 distinct CDR3 sequences, about 13% seen once. Trimming took 2 bases from V and 8 from J, leaving 10 bases between them. CDR1 is SQVTM, CDR2 ANQGSEA, per germline. The CDR3 has 12 amino acids. The TCR originated in an adult woman who had mild COVID-19 (a few samples of this study predate the infection). Cell type and time point are not known. This chain joins TRBV29-1 and TRBJ2-1; D not certain. The source material was PBMCs or a T cell subset sorted from them (not recorded which). The CDR3 spells CSVEFILDEQFF. CDR3 in DNA: TGCAGCGTTGAATTTATACTGGATGAGCAGTTCTTC.